Below, 4 T cell receptor beta chains from the same sample are listed, as sequenced in a study of shared clonotypes between healthy human individuals. Assay: immunoSEQ multiplex PCR; the TCRdb copy retains only in-frame clones and omits some. The sample lists hundreds of thousands of clones; approximately 79% were seen once. Sequencing was performed on memory CD4+ T cells sorted from blood. Stated subset: CD45RA-negative fraction. The source of these receptors is a woman aged 25 to 39 in good health.

The V gene is TRBV30, the J gene TRBJ1-2, with TRBD1 as a possible D gene (6 bases). The V gene's germline CDR1 is GTSNPN and CDR2 SVGIG (reference sequence). The length of the CDR3 is 14 residues. The V and J ends lost 5 bases and 0 bases respectively, with 13 bases between them. The CDR3, as DNA: TGTGCCTGGGATAAGACAGGCCCTAACTATGGCTACACCTTC. Translation: CAWDKTGPNYGYTF.

There are a few counts of this clone. This chain uses TRBV27 with TRBJ2-7; D remains unclear. Germline V gene lookup returns CDR1 MNHEY and CDR2 SMNVEV (reference sequence). The CDR3 is made up of 15 amino acids. Between the trimmed V and J ends, which lost 5 bases and 2 bases, there was a span of 16 bases. In DNA, the CDR3 is TGTGCCAGCAGTCCCTTGACCAGCAGGCCCTACGAGCAGTACTTC. Its protein product is CASSPLTSRPYEQYF.

V gene TRBV27 combines with J gene TRBJ2-1, with 8 bases that match TRBD2. Germline CDR1 and CDR2: MNHEY and SMNVEV (reference sequence). The CDR3 runs to 15 residues. Trimming at V came to 3 bases and at J to 5 bases, leaving 6 bases not matched to a gene. The CDR3 reads CASSFSGSPHNEQFF. As DNA, the CDR3 is TGTGCCAGCAGTTTCAGCGGGAGTCCCCACAATGAGCAGTTCTTC.

This clone was found a few times. Additional DNA sequences in this sample encode the identical CDR3. This chain uses TRBV27 with TRBJ2-7; TRBD1 matches at 7 bases. The trim removed 5 bases at V and 3 bases at J, leaving 7 bases unmatched. The CDR3 covers 14 residues. Germline values: CDR1 MNHEY, CDR2 SMNVEV (reference sequence). The chain's CDR3 is CASSPDRDLYEQYF. Written as DNA, the CDR3 is TGTGCCAGCAGTCCCGACAGGGATCTCTACGAGCAGTACTTC.